The 14 T cell receptor beta chains given below trace back to one sample, sequenced in a study of glioma-infiltrating T cells. TCR alpha and beta CDR3 regions were amplified from RNA using iRepertoire nested multiplex PCR. TCRdb analysed the multiplex PCR reads with MiXCR anew, one entry per CDR3 protein. The sample shows roughly 5,000 distinct CDR3 sequences, 31% of them seen only once. Sequenced sample: glioma tissue, nonneoplastic brain tissue, or PBMCs (not recorded which). Receptor source: a human donor with low-grade glioma or glioblastoma, undergoing nonglioma brain surgery, or in good health (not recorded which).

This clonotype was observed at least ten times. The chain uses TRBV5-4 and TRBJ2-7; D is unclear. Trimming shortened V by 5 bases and J by 2 bases, and 17 bases separated the two germline ends. The germline gives CDR1 SGHNT, CDR2 YYREEE (reference sequence). The CDR3 totals 15 residues. CDR3 sequence (DNA): TGTGCCAGCAGTCCCGAAAAGGGAAGGACCTACGAGCAGTACTTC. Encoded protein: CASSPEKGRTYEQYF. The full variable domain, in which reference TRBV5-4 and TRBJ2-7 provide the parts outside the CDR3, is ETGVTQSPTHLIKTRGQQVTLRCSSQSGHNTVSWYQQALGQGPQFIFQYYREEENGRGNFPPRFSGLQFPNYSSELNVNALELDDSALYLCASSPEKGRTYEQYFGPGTRLTVT.

This clonotype occurred many times. The chain is built from TRBV4-2 and TRBJ2-1; TRBD2 agrees at 11 bases. V was clipped by 1 base and J by 3 bases; unmatched bases: 2. CDR1 is LGHNA, CDR2 YNFKEQ, per germline. The CDR3 totals 16 residues. The CDR3 reads CASSQVLAGDYNEQFF. Written as DNA, the CDR3 is TGTGCCAGCAGCCAAGTACTAGCGGGGGACTACAATGAGCAGTTCTTC.

This clonotype was seen only once. The J gene is TRBJ1-2, the V gene TRBV20-1, with D possibly TRBD1 on 6 matching bases. This CDR3 comprises 13 residues. V was shortened by 3 bases and J by 6 bases, with 14 bases between the two germline ends. Germline assignment: CDR1 DFQATT and CDR2 SNEGSKA (reference sequence). The DNA of the CDR3 is TGCAGTGCTAGGATCGGGGGCGAGGATGGCTACACCTTC. Encoded protein: CSARIGGEDGYTF.

This clonotype was found many times. The chain couples TRBV10-1 to TRBJ2-3; 7 bases are a match to TRBD2. Germline loops: CDR1 WNHNN, CDR2 SYGVQD (reference sequence). V lost 5 bases and J lost 3; bases outside the gene matches: 11. The CDR3 consists of 16 residues. CDR3 bases: TGCGCCAGCAGTCTGCGGGGGAACTATAGGACAGATACGCAGTATTTT. Protein sequence: CASSLRGNYRTDTQYF.

In its sample, this clonotype ranks as medium-sized. The chain has TRBV18 and TRBJ2-1, with 14 bases fitting TRBD2. Germline V lookup: CDR1 KGHSH, CDR2 LQKENI. J lost 8 bases, V lost 4 bases, and 7 bases had no gene match. This CDR3 is built from 16 residues. CDR3: CASSLPPTSGGDEQFF. In DNA form, the CDR3 reads TGTGCCAGCTCACTCCCCCCGACTAGCGGGGGGGATGAGCAGTTCTTC.

This clonotype was counted a few times. The chain employs TRBV29-1 and TRBJ1-5; no clear D gene. V lost 0 bases and J lost 13, with 7 bases in between. The germline V gene has CDR1 SQVTM and CDR2 ANQGSEA. The CDR3 loop spans 10 amino acids. CDR3 sequence: CSVEDGEQHF. CDR3 nucleotides: TGCAGCGTTGAAGATGGAGAACAGCATTTT.

This clonotype is labeled medium-sized (0.01 to 0.1%). This chain connects TRBV4-1 to TRBJ1-1; D unresolved. This CDR3 is built from 13 residues. Per the germline V gene, CDR1 is MGHRA and CDR2 is YSYEKL. The germline V and J ends were trimmed by 4 bases and 5 bases, with 11 bases remaining between them. CDR3 bases: TGCGCCAGCAGCCCGGCGGGATCTACTGAAGCTTTCTTT. It specifies CASSPAGSTEAFF.

In its sample, this clonotype ranks as medium-sized. This sequence joins TRBV2 and TRBJ1-5; D ambiguous. Per germline, CDR1 SNHLY and CDR2 FYNNEI. This CDR3 comprises 14 residues. The V gene lost 4 bases and the J gene lost 0 bases, with 7 bases spanning the gap. CDR3 nucleotides: TGTGCCAGCAGTGCGTCGAATAGCAATCAGCCCCAGCATTTT. Translation: CASSASNSNQPQHF.

Remarks on this clonotype: At one end the junction does not follow the germline gene, possibly because of a read error. The chain combines TRBV4-1 with TRBJ1-3; unclear D gene. The germline CDR1 and CDR2 sequences are MGHRA and YSYEKL. This CDR3 is built from 15 residues. CDR3 DNA sequence: TGCGCCGGCAGTCAAAGCTACACCGTTGGAAACACCATATATTTT. Protein sequence: CAGSQSYTVGNTIYF.

This clonotype is labeled medium-sized (0.01 to 0.1%). The V gene is TRBV7-2, the J gene TRBJ1-5, with D unresolved. CDR1 and CDR2 from the germline V gene are SGHTA and FQGNSA. Trimming took off 4 bases at V and 4 bases at J, with 8 bases between the two ends. The CDR3 loop spans 13 amino acids. The CDR3, as DNA: TGTGCCAGCAGCTACCTAAGAAATCAGCCCCAGCATTTT. It is translated as CASSYLRNQPQHF.

Points on this clonotype: The junction and the germline gene differ at one end; a read error may be behind it. The chain uses TRBV6-2 or TRBV6-3 and TRBJ2-5; no clear D gene. The germline CDR1 and CDR2 sequences are MNHEY and SVGEGT. The CDR3 contains 12 residues. The CDR3 nucleotides read TGTGCCCGCAGTTTTGTTGGGCAGACCCAGTACTTC. Amino acid sequence: CARSFVGQTQYF.

By its share, this clonotype is medium-sized (0.01 to 0.1%). The CDR3 loop reads CASSSGDRYEQYV. The DNA of the CDR3 is TGTGCCAGCAGCTCCGGAGATCGCTACGAGCAGTACGTC. The chain combines TRBV28 with TRBJ2-7; D is unresolved. This CDR3 has 13 residues. Trimming cost V 6 bases and J 3 bases, with 12 bases left between them. CDR1 is MDHEN and CDR2 is SYDVKM in the germline V gene.

This clonotype is classed as medium-sized. The chain has TRBV28 and TRBJ2-3, with TRBD1 as a possible D gene (6 bases). CDR3 size: 15 residues. Trimming removed 0 bases at V and 5 bases at J, with 12 bases between. Germline V gives CDR1 MDHEN, CDR2 SYDVKM. Written as DNA, the CDR3 is TGTGCCAGCAGTTTATGGGGGACATCCGGAGATACGCAGTATTTT. Protein: CASSLWGTSGDTQYF.

About this clonotype itself: Possible read error: a much larger clone is one base away. The chain recombines TRBV7-9 with TRBJ2-3; TRBD2 matches at 10 bases. The CDR3 is 16 residues long. The V gene's germline CDR1 is SEHNR and CDR2 FQNEAQ (reference sequence). CDR3 protein: CASSNRQRAGGATKYF. Written as DNA, the CDR3 is TGTGCCAGCAGCAATAGGCAGAGAGCGGGGGGGGCTACGAAGTATTTT.